This passage covers 4 T cell receptor beta chains from one sample sequenced in a study of OX40 agonist ivuxolimab in advanced cancers. TCRdb's table, derived via immunoSEQ multiplex PCR, lists solely in-frame clones and lacks some. The top ten hold 12% of the sample, which has approximately 35,000 clones, roughly four fifths seen once. Sequencing was performed on CD4+ or CD8+ T cells sorted from blood, taken in a trial of the OX40 agonist ivuxolimab. Receptor source: an adult with an advanced solid tumor such as melanoma, head and neck, liver or kidney cancer.

This sequence joins TRBV19 and TRBJ1-1, with D possibly matching TRBD1 (6 bases). The CDR3 extends over 14 amino acids. Germline V gene sequence: CDR1 LNHDA, CDR2 SQIVND (reference sequence). V was trimmed by 2 bases and J by 4 bases, leaving 11 bases between them. The CDR3 here is CASSIIVRGTEAFF. The CDR3 nucleotides read TGTGCCAGTAGTATAATTGTCAGGGGCACTGAAGCTTTCTTT.

The sample holds a few counts of this clone. The chain employs TRBV6-6 and TRBJ1-6; TRBD1 might be the D (6 bases). The CDR3 has 15 residues. Germline values: CDR1 MNHNY, CDR2 SVGAGI (reference sequence). The ends were cut back, 2 bases at V and 6 bases at J, with 11 bases in the middle. DNA for the CDR3: TGTGCCAGCAGTTACGGGGGGGCGCTTAATTCACCCCTCCACTTT. Protein sequence: CASSYGGALNSPLHF.

The V gene is TRBV9, the J gene TRBJ2-3; no clear D gene. V was clipped by 2 bases and J by 2 bases, with 9 bases between them. CDR3 length: 14 amino acids. Germline lookup yields CDR1 SGDLS and CDR2 YYNGEE. This chain's CDR3 is CASSVPPHTDTQYF. CDR3 bases: TGTGCCAGCAGCGTTCCACCCCACACAGATACGCAGTATTTT.

The chain recombines TRBV2 with TRBJ2-7, with TRBD2 matching over 11 bases. CDR1 is SNHLY, CDR2 FYNNEI, per germline. The CDR3 extends over 15 amino acids. The V segment lost 2 bases and the J segment 3 bases; nucleotides outside the gene matches: 3. For the CDR3, the DNA is TGTGCCAGCAGTGAACGTAGCGGGGGGGGCTACGAGCAGTACGTC. Amino acid sequence: CASSERSGGGYEQYV.